Following are 32 T cell receptor beta chains from one sample sequenced in a study of long-term antiretroviral therapy in people with HIV. The immunoSEQ assay was v3.0, run at survey level. Generated by immunoSEQ multiplex PCR, the TCRdb table keeps only in-frame clones and is missing some. The sample lists about 23,000 clones; around 82% were seen once. The starting material was unsorted PBMCs, obtained 1.5 years after starting antiretroviral therapy. The source of these receptors is a man aged 25 to 40 with HIV.

The chain employs TRBV5-1 and TRBJ2-2; unclear D gene. The CDR3 extends over 17 amino acids. In germline, CDR1 is SGHRS, CDR2 YFSETQ. The V end lost 0 bases, the J end lost 5 bases, and 17 bases lay between the germline ends. CDR3 protein: CASSLARAERLTGELFF. CDR3 in DNA: TGCGCCAGCAGCTTGGCCCGGGCCGAAAGGTTGACCGGGGAGCTGTTTTTT.

The chain carries TRBV7-2 and TRBJ1-2, with 9 positions matching TRBD1. V shed 2 bases and J 8 bases; nucleotides not matched to a gene: 3. The germline V gene encodes CDR1 SGHTA and CDR2 FQGNSA. The CDR3 is 13 residues long. CDR3 amino acids: CASSLYDRGGYTF. The CDR3 nucleotides read TGTGCCAGCAGCTTATATGACAGGGGGGGCTACACCTTC.

The genes are TRBV29-1 and TRBJ1-4, with TRBD1 as a possible D gene (6 bases). Germline V lookup: CDR1 SQVTM, CDR2 ANQGSEA. The CDR3 runs 12 residues. Trimming removed 5 bases at V and 14 bases at J, with 18 bases between. The CDR3 loop is CSVRPTGRGLFF. CDR3 in DNA: TGCAGCGTTCGTCCGACAGGCCGGGGGCTGTTTTTT. Based on the CDR3 plus reference TRBV29-1 and TRBJ1-4, the full variable domain is SAVISQKPSRDICQRGTSLTIQCQVDSQVTMMFWYRQQPGQSLTLIATANQGSEATYESGFVIDKFPISRPNLTFSTLTVSNMSPEDSSIYLCSVRPTGRGLFFGSGTQLSVL.

This clone rates as medium-sized (0.01 to 0.1%). This chain's CDR3 is CASSREGYTYNEQFF. DNA for the CDR3: TGTGCCAGCAGCCGCGAGGGGTACACCTACAATGAGCAGTTCTTC. V gene TRBV14 combines with J gene TRBJ2-1; the D gene could be TRBD1 or TRBD2 (5 bases each). The ends were cut back, 4 bases at V and 2 bases at J, with 12 bases in the middle. Germline values: CDR1 SGHDN, CDR2 FVKESK. The CDR3 totals 15 residues.

This sequence joins TRBV7-9 and TRBJ1-1, with TRBD1 matching over 7 bases. The CDR3 has 15 residues. The germline V gene has CDR1 SEHNR and CDR2 FQNEAQ (reference sequence). V gave up 0 bases and J gave up 3 bases; unmatched junction bases: 4. Here the CDR3 reads CASSLAPQGDTEAFF. CDR3 bases: TGTGCCAGCAGCTTAGCGCCCCAGGGGGACACTGAAGCTTTCTTT.

This chain joins TRBV5-1 and TRBJ1-1; 7 bases map to TRBD1. V was clipped by 0 bases and J by 0 bases; unmatched bases: 2. The germline V gene encodes CDR1 SGHRS and CDR2 YFSETQ. CDR3 length equals 15 residues. CDR3 DNA sequence: TGCGCCAGCAGCTTGGCGGGACAGATGAACACTGAAGCTTTCTTT. It codes for CASSLAGQMNTEAFF.

The CDR3 region is CASAGTVNTGELFF. CDR3 sequence (DNA): TGTGCCAGCGCCGGGACAGTGAACACCGGGGAGCTGTTTTTT. This chain links TRBV5-4 with TRBJ2-2; TRBD1 agrees at 7 bases. The V and J ends lost 7 bases and 1 base, in that order; junction bases with no gene match: 4. This CDR3 region has 14 residues. Germline CDR1 SGHNT, CDR2 YYREEE (reference sequence).

The chain combines TRBV7-9 with TRBJ2-2, with D unclear. Between the trimmed V and J ends, which lost 1 base and 0 bases, there was a span of 6 bases. The CDR3 is made up of 15 amino acids. The germline V gene has CDR1 SEHNR and CDR2 FQNEAQ (reference sequence). The CDR3 bases are TGTGCCAGCAGCTTAGTGGTCCCGAACACCGGGGAGCTGTTTTTT. Residues: CASSLVVPNTGELFF.

The chain's CDR3 is CASSPKGGDYGYTF. CDR3 DNA sequence: TGTGCCAGCAGCCCCAAGGGGGGCGACTATGGCTACACCTTC. This chain connects TRBV5-4 to TRBJ1-2; possibly TRBD1 for D (6 bases). The germline V gene encodes CDR1 SGHNT and CDR2 YYREEE (reference sequence). There are 14 residues in the CDR3. Trimming stripped 4 bases from V and 3 bases from J, with 13 bases between.

The chain employs TRBV5-1 and TRBJ1-3; D is unclear. Germline V gene lookup returns CDR1 SGHRS and CDR2 YFSETQ. The ends were cut back, 4 bases at V and 1 base at J, with 9 bases in the middle. This CDR3 comprises 14 residues. The CDR3 DNA is TGCGCCAGCAGCCCGTCGGGGTCTGGAAACACCATATATTTT. Translating it yields CASSPSGSGNTIYF.

The chain combines TRBV5-4 with TRBJ2-7, with TRBD2 as a possible D gene (6 bases). This CDR3 spans 14 amino acids. CDR1 and CDR2 (germline): SGHNT, YYREEE (reference sequence). V was shortened by 0 bases and J by 2 bases, with 9 bases between the two germline ends. CDR3 region: CASSLGGAPYEQYF. The DNA of the CDR3 is TGTGCCAGCAGCTTGGGCGGGGCCCCCTACGAGCAGTACTTC.

The chain employs TRBV4-2 and TRBJ1-5, with 7 bases matching TRBD1. Germline assignment: CDR1 LGHNA and CDR2 YNFKEQ. Trimming cost V 3 bases and J 4 bases; bases outside gene matches: 6. The CDR3 loop spans 15 amino acids. The DNA of the CDR3 is TGTGCCAGCAGCCAGGGGACAGAACCAAATCAGCCCCAGCATTTT. This encodes CASSQGTEPNQPQHF.

The chain recombines TRBV6-5 with TRBJ2-1; 7 positions match TRBD2. CDR1 is MNHEY and CDR2 is SVGAGI in the germline V gene. CDR3 length equals 12 residues. The junction had 2 bases not matched to a gene; V was cut back by 6 bases and J by 6 bases. Here the CDR3 reads CASRAGRNEQFF. CDR3 nucleotides: TGTGCCAGCAGAGCGGGGCGCAATGAGCAGTTCTTC.

CDR3 nucleotides: TGCGCCAGCAGTGAGTCTCAGGGGGAAGATCAGCCCCAGCATTTT. This translates into CASSESQGEDQPQHF. The chain employs TRBV10-2 and TRBJ1-5; 7 bases match TRBD1. With 0 bases clipped from V and 5 bases from J, the junction kept 4 bases outside the gene matches. The CDR3 has 15 residues. Germline loops: CDR1 WSHSY, CDR2 SAAADI.

The rearrangement links TRBV28 to TRBJ2-7; D not certain. Per the germline V gene, CDR1 is MDHEN and CDR2 is SYDVKM. CDR3 length equals 14 residues. The germline V and J ends were trimmed by 2 bases and 2 bases, with 10 bases remaining between them. The CDR3 is CASSLVGGPYEQYF. CDR3 nucleotides: TGTGCCAGCAGTTTAGTTGGCGGCCCCTACGAGCAGTACTTC.

V and J are TRBV7-9 and TRBJ1-1; possible D gene TRBD1, 6 bases. The CDR3 has 13 amino acids. Germline loops: CDR1 SEHNR, CDR2 FQNEAQ (reference sequence). V was clipped by 5 bases and J by 1 base, with 8 bases between them. Here the CDR3 DNA reads TGTGCCAGCAGCCCGGGACAGAACACTGAAGCTTTCTTT. Translating gives CASSPGQNTEAFF.

The chain has TRBV10-3 and TRBJ2-7; D could derive from TRBD1 or TRBD2 (5 bases each). Germline lookup yields CDR1 ENHRY and CDR2 SYGVKD. The CDR3 runs 14 residues. The V end was cut by 6 bases, the J end by 3 bases, with 15 bases between. As DNA, the CDR3 is TGTGCCATCAGGTCGGGGCCAGCCGGCTACGAGCAGTACTTC. It is translated as CAIRSGPAGYEQYF.

The CDR3 nucleotides are TGTGCCAGCAGTTACACTACAGGGAACACTGAGCAGTTCTTC. Translated: CASSYTTGNTEQFF. The chain links TRBV6-5 to TRBJ2-1, with a possible D match to TRBD1 (6 bases). CDR1 and CDR2 from the germline V gene are MNHEY and SVGAGI. V lost 2 bases and J 9 bases, leaving 14 bases between the germline ends. The CDR3 runs to 14 residues.

J is TRBJ2-2 and V is TRBV7-3, with 14 bases aligning to TRBD2. V was pared by 5 bases and J by 6 bases, with 5 bases of the junction left unmatched. This CDR3 spans 16 amino acids. Germline V gives CDR1 SGHTA, CDR2 FQGTGA. CDR3: CASSLGLAGASGELFF. The CDR3 region has the DNA TGTGCCAGCAGCCTGGGACTAGCGGGGGCATCCGGGGAGCTGTTTTTT.

J is TRBJ1-1 and V is TRBV30; tentatively, D is TRBD1 (5 bases). Germline V gives CDR1 GTSNPN, CDR2 SVGIG (reference sequence). V lost 2 bases to trimming and J lost 1 base, with 8 bases between them. This CDR3 is built from 13 residues. The CDR3 loop reads CAWSRGPNTEAFF. The CDR3 bases are TGTGCCTGGAGTCGGGGCCCGAACACTGAAGCTTTCTTT.

J is TRBJ1-4 and V is TRBV9; possible D gene TRBD1, 5 bases. From germline, CDR1 is SGDLS and CDR2 YYNGEE. V lost 4 bases and J lost 6, with 16 bases in between. CDR3 length equals 15 residues. The CDR3 is CASSPRGGEDEKLFF. DNA of the CDR3: TGTGCCAGCAGCCCCCGGGGGGGGGAGGATGAAAAACTGTTTTTT.

The chain has TRBV7-6 and TRBJ2-1; 9 positions agree with TRBD1. Germline V gene data show CDR1 as SGHVS and CDR2 as FNYEAQ. The CDR3 is 14 amino acids. Unmatched junction bases numbered 7, after V lost 7 bases and J lost 6 bases. CDR3 region: CASNFGQGTNEQFF. In DNA, the CDR3 is TGTGCCAGCAACTTTGGACAGGGGACCAATGAGCAGTTCTTC. The full variable domain, completed using reference TRBV7-6 and TRBJ2-1, is GAGVSQSPRYKVTKRGQDVALRCDPISGHVSLYWYRQALGQGPEFLTYFNYEAQQDKSGLPNDRFSAERPEGSISTLTIQRTEQRDSAMYRCASNFGQGTNEQFFGPGTRLTVL.

The chain employs TRBV7-2 and TRBJ2-7; 9 positions match TRBD1. With V trimmed by 5 bases and J by 4 bases, 3 bases remained unmatched. This CDR3 comprises 13 residues. Germline V gives CDR1 SGHTA, CDR2 FQGNSA. The CDR3 coding sequence is TGTGCCAGCAGCCCGGGACAGGGTTACGAGCAGTACTTC. This codes for CASSPGQGYEQYF.

V and J are TRBV19 and TRBJ1-1; D gene uncertain. Trimming stripped 1 base from V and 4 bases from J, with 7 bases between. CDR1 and CDR2 from the germline V gene are LNHDA and SQIVND (reference sequence). The CDR3 is made up of 13 amino acids. For the CDR3, the DNA is TGTGCCAGTAGTATAGGCTCCTCCACTGAAGCTTTCTTT. Its translation is CASSIGSSTEAFF.

This sequence joins TRBV5-1 and TRBJ1-2, with a weak D call TRBD1 (5 bases). The length of the CDR3 is 15 residues. The V end was cut by 6 bases, the J end by 3 bases, with 18 bases between. CDR1 and CDR2 (germline): SGHRS, YFSETQ. The CDR3 protein is CASKKIWGEDYGYTF. The CDR3, as DNA: TGCGCCAGCAAAAAAATTTGGGGCGAGGACTATGGCTACACCTTC.

The gene calls are TRBV5-6 and TRBJ2-2, with TRBD1 matching 8 bases. Germline lookup yields CDR1 SGHDT and CDR2 YYEEEE. With 3 bases clipped from V and 7 bases from J, the junction kept 8 bases outside the gene matches. The CDR3 spans 15 residues. The CDR3 DNA follows: TGTGCCAGCAGCTCGAACAGGGGGGATGACGGGGAGCTGTTTTTT. Its protein is CASSSNRGDDGELFF.

The chain combines TRBV18 with TRBJ1-4, with D maybe TRBD1 (5 bases). Trimming pared 3 bases from V and 2 bases from J, leaving 13 bases between. In germline, CDR1 is KGHSH, CDR2 LQKENI. This CDR3 region has 16 residues. CDR3 residues: CASSPWDLGTNEKLFF. The DNA of the CDR3 is TGTGCCAGCTCACCTTGGGACTTGGGGACTAATGAAAAACTGTTTTTT. Full variable domain (missing parts from reference TRBV18 and TRBJ1-4): NAGVMQNPRHLVRRRGQEARLRCSPMKGHSHVYWYRQLPEEGLKFMVYLQKENIIDESGMPKERFSAEFPKEGPSILRIQQVVRGDSAAYFCASSPWDLGTNEKLFFGSGTQLSVL.

The chain couples TRBV27 to TRBJ1-1, with 7 bases fitting TRBD1. Germline V gives CDR1 MNHEY, CDR2 SMNVEV (reference sequence). The CDR3 length is 12 residues. With V trimmed by 3 bases and J by 10 bases, 5 bases remained unmatched. DNA for the CDR3: TGTGCCAGCAGTTTTCGGGCAGGGGGAGCTTTCTTT. This gives the protein CASSFRAGGAFF.

The chain links TRBV30 to TRBJ1-4; D is undetermined. The CDR3 runs 11 residues. Trimming left V 5 bases short and J 7 bases short, with 8 bases between. CDR1 GTSNPN and CDR2 SVGIG come from the germline V gene (reference sequence). The CDR3 here is CAWATGEKLFF. CDR3 bases: TGTGCCTGGGCTACGGGTGAAAAACTGTTTTTT.

This clone was seen more than once but under ten times. The V call is TRBV19, the J call TRBJ2-2, with 12 bases that match TRBD1. This CDR3 contains 15 residues. J was trimmed by 5 bases and V by 4 bases; bases with no gene match: 2. Germline V gives CDR1 LNHDA, CDR2 SQIVND (reference sequence). The CDR3 spells CASSTGQGATGELFF. The CDR3 DNA reads as TGTGCCAGTAGTACGGGACAGGGGGCGACCGGGGAGCTGTTTTTT.

The chain recombines TRBV30 with TRBJ1-2; 7 bases agree with TRBD1. The CDR3 sequence is 16 residues long. V was clipped by 1 base and J by 2 bases; unmatched bases: 10. From germline, CDR1 is GTSNPN and CDR2 SVGIG (reference sequence). The CDR3 region has the DNA TGTGCCTGGAGTGGAATTTTTACAGGGGAAAACTATGGCTACACCTTC. Its translation: CAWSGIFTGENYGYTF.

The chain joins TRBV10-3 to TRBJ1-4; D remains ambiguous. The CDR3 contains 15 residues. Germline CDR1 and CDR2: ENHRY and SYGVKD. Trimming cost V 2 bases and J 5 bases, with 12 bases left between them. The CDR3 sequence is CAISERGNGNEKLFF. CDR3 nucleotides: TGTGCCATCAGTGAGCGGGGTAACGGGAATGAAAAACTGTTTTTT.